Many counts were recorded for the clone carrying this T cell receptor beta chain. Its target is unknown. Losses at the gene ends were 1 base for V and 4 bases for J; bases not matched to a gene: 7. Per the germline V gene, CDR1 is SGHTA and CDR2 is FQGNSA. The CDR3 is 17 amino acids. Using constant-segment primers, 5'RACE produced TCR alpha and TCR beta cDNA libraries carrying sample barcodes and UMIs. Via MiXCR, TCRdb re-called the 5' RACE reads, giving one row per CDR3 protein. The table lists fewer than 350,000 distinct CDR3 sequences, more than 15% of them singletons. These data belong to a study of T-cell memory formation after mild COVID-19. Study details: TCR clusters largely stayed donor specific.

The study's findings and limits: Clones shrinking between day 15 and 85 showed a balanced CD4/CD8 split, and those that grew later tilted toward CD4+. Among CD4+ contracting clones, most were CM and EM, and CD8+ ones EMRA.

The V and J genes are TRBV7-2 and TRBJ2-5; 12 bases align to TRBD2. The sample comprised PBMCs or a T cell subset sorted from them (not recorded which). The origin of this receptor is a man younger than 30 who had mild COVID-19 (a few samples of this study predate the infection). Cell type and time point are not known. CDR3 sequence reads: CASSLGTSGNTGETQYF. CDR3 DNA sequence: TGTGCCAGCAGCTTAGGGACTAGCGGGAATACGGGAGAGACCCAGTACTTC.